Following are 15 T cell receptor beta chains from one sample sequenced in a study of cytomegalovirus exposure and HLA in healthy donors. 13 Jbeta primers and 60 Vbeta primers were used for the PCR. The assay was immunoSEQ multiplex PCR, and TCRdb's table has in-frame clones only and misses some. Of about 150,000 clones listed, around 84% are singletons. Sequencing was done on a sample of PBMCs. These receptors all come from a young man in good health and CMV-seropositive.

The chain links TRBV5-4 to TRBJ2-3; no clear D gene. Trimming removed 4 bases at V and 1 base at J, with 10 bases between. CDR3 length equals 14 residues. In germline, CDR1 is SGHNT, CDR2 YYREEE (reference sequence). This CDR3 reads CASSTGRGTDTQYF. CDR3 sequence (DNA): TGTGCCAGCAGCACGGGTCGTGGCACAGATACGCAGTATTTT.

The chain links TRBV9 to TRBJ2-1; D perhaps matches TRBD2 (5 bases). The CDR3 consists of 16 residues. Trimming removed 3 bases from V and 0 bases from J, with 13 bases in between. Looked up from germline, CDR1 is SGDLS and CDR2 is YYNGEE. Written as DNA, the CDR3 is TGTGCCAGCAGCGGTCATAGCGTGAGCTCCTACAATGAGCAGTTCTTC. Its translation: CASSGHSVSSYNEQFF.

V and J are TRBV4-3 and TRBJ1-2, with D unclear. The CDR3 contains 15 residues. CDR1 is LGHNA and CDR2 is YSLEER in the germline V gene. V was pared by 3 bases and J by 3 bases, with 14 bases between. The CDR3 DNA sequence: TGCGCCAGCAGCCAGGCTGCGAACCAGGACTATGGCTACACCTTC. The encoded protein is CASSQAANQDYGYTF.

The J gene is TRBJ2-7, the V gene TRBV5-1; 11 positions match TRBD2. The CDR3 extends over 15 amino acids. Per germline, CDR1 SGHRS and CDR2 YFSETQ. V lost 6 bases to trimming and J lost 0 bases; unmatched junction nucleotides: 5. Here the CDR3 reads CASTATSGISYEQYF. The CDR3 nucleotides are TGCGCCAGCACCGCGACTAGCGGGATCTCCTACGAGCAGTACTTC.

The V call is TRBV12-5, the J call TRBJ1-3, with D perhaps TRBD1 (5 bases). The CDR3 is 17 amino acids. The ends were cut back, 0 bases at V and 0 bases at J, with 12 bases in the middle. The V gene's germline CDR1 is LGHNT and CDR2 FRNRAP. CDR3 sequence (DNA): TGTGCTAGTGGTTTGGTAGGCAGGGAGGACTCTGGAAACACCATATATTTT. It translates to CASGLVGREDSGNTIYF.

This chain links TRBV7-3 with TRBJ2-1, with D perhaps TRBD2 (5 bases). The V end was cut by 3 bases, the J end by 2 bases, with 8 bases between. Germline-derived CDR1 and CDR2 are SGHTA and FQGTGA. This CDR3 comprises 14 residues. This CDR3 is CASSLSGTYNEQFF. As DNA, the CDR3 is TGTGCCAGCAGCTTGAGCGGTACCTACAATGAGCAGTTCTTC.

The chain links TRBV6-5 to TRBJ2-1; D gene ambiguous. The CDR3 covers 11 residues. Germline V gene sequence: CDR1 MNHEY, CDR2 SVGAGI. Trimming stripped 5 bases from V and 11 bases from J, with 10 bases between. CDR3 in DNA: TGTGCCAGCAGTGAAGCCACTAAGCAGTTCTTC. Translated: CASSEATKQFF.

This clone is a singleton in its sample. The gene calls are TRBV19 and TRBJ2-7; D possibly corresponds to TRBD2 (6 bases). Germline values: CDR1 LNHDA, CDR2 SQIVND (reference sequence). V was cut by 0 bases and J by 6 bases, with 12 bases left in between. This CDR3 is built from 14 residues. CDR3: CASSIDPQGGEQYF. The CDR3 nucleotides are TGTGCCAGTAGTATAGATCCCCAGGGAGGCGAGCAGTACTTC.

CDR3 DNA: TGCGCCAGCAGTGGACCCGAACTAGCGGGATTTATAAATGAGCAGTTCTTC. Translating it yields CASSGPELAGFINEQFF. The chain combines TRBV10-2 with TRBJ2-1; 10 bases are shared with TRBD2. V shed 4 bases and J 7 bases; nucleotides not matched to a gene: 13. Germline CDR1 reads WSHSY; CDR2 reads SAAADI. This CDR3 has 17 residues.

This clone came up once. The J gene is TRBJ1-2, the V gene TRBV4-1, with a possible D match to TRBD1 (5 bases). V lost 4 bases and J lost 2, with 11 bases in between. Germline V gene lookup returns CDR1 MGHRA and CDR2 YSYEKL. This CDR3 has 14 amino acids. For the CDR3, the DNA is TGCGCCAGCAGCCGGACATCCGTCAACTATGGCTACACCTTC. This sequence encodes CASSRTSVNYGYTF.

The sample holds one count of this clone. The rearrangement links TRBV11-1 to TRBJ2-6, with a weak D call TRBD1 (5 bases). The CDR3 spans 16 residues. Per germline, CDR1 SGHAT and CDR2 FQDESV (reference sequence). V lost 5 bases and J lost 2, with 13 bases in between. The CDR3 region is CASSLTDNPGANVLTF. DNA of the CDR3: TGTGCCAGCAGCCTTACGGACAATCCTGGGGCCAACGTCCTGACTTTC.

V is TRBV9 and J is TRBJ1-1, with 7 bases fitting TRBD1. Unmatched junction bases numbered 8, after V lost 6 bases and J lost 0 bases. Germline V CDR1 and CDR2: SGDLS, YYNGEE. The CDR3 runs 15 residues. The CDR3 region is CASTPLGTVNTEAFF. The CDR3 DNA reads TGTGCCAGCACCCCATTGGGGACAGTGAACACTGAAGCTTTCTTT.

V usage is TRBV29-1 and J usage is TRBJ2-7; 8 nucleotides agree with TRBD2. Trimming at V came to 2 bases and at J to 5 bases, leaving 8 bases not matched to a gene. The CDR3 consists of 14 residues. The germline V gene encodes CDR1 SQVTM and CDR2 ANQGSEA. The CDR3: CSVETASGFNEQYF. The CDR3 region has the DNA TGCAGCGTTGAAACGGCTAGCGGGTTCAACGAGCAGTACTTC.

This sequence joins TRBV11-2 and TRBJ2-3; no definite D call. V dropped 5 bases and J dropped 2 bases, with 5 bases sitting between them. The germline gives CDR1 SGHAT, CDR2 FQNNGV. The length of the CDR3 is 12 residues. CDR3 sequence (DNA): TGTGCCAGCAGCCTATTCACAGATACGCAGTATTTT. Residues: CASSLFTDTQYF.

The CDR3 region is CASSSDTSGLYEQYV. CDR3 nucleotides: TGTGCCAGCAGCTCTGATACTAGCGGGCTGTACGAGCAGTACGTC. The chain links TRBV7-2 to TRBJ2-7; TRBD2 matches at 9 bases. The germline CDR1 and CDR2 sequences are SGHTA and FQGNSA. This CDR3 is built from 15 residues. The ends lost 4 bases at V and 4 bases at J; junction bases unmatched: 8.